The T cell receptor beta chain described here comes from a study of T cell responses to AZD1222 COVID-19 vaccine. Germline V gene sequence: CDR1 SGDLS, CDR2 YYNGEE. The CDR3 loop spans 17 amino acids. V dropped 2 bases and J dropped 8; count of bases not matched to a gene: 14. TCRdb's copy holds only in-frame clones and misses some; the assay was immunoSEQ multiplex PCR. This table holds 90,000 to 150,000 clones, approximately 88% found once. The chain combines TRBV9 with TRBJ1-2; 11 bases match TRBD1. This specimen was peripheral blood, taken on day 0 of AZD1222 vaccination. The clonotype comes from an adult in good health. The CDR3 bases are TGTGCCAGCAGCGTGAGGGACAGGGGGTATTCAGACTCAGGCTACACCTTC. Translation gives CASSVRDRGYSDSGYTF. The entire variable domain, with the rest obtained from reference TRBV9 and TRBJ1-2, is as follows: DSGVTQTPKHLITATGQRVTLRCSPRSGDLSVYWYQQSLDQGLQFLIQYYNGEERAKGNILERFSAQQFPDLHSELNLSSLELGDSALYFCASSVRDRGYSDSGYTFGSGTRLTVV.